The entry below describes one T cell receptor (beta chain). The target antigen is unknown. Samples were taken several times over chemoradiotherapy. CDR3 length equals 14 residues. Germline lookup yields CDR1 MNHEY and CDR2 SVGAGI. The V end lost 2 bases, the J end lost 6 bases, and 10 bases lay between the germline ends. This entry comes from a study of chemoradiotherapy in HPV16-positive cancers. The data were produced by immunoSEQ multiplex PCR, yet TCRdb's version contains in-frame clones alone and is incomplete. The sample shows some 4,900 clones, about 96% of them seen only once. Study outcomes and limitations: Functional assays defining HPV-specific T cells used only a couple of HPV16-positive patients. During treatment, candidate HPV-specific clones and E7-related motifs expanded in tumor.

The receptor was derived from a human donor with HPV-associated anogenital cancer. This material consisted of tumor tissue, taken from a patient who underwent chemoradiotherapy. The chain joins TRBV6-5 to TRBJ2-2, with D perhaps TRBD1 (6 bases). The CDR3 DNA reads as TGTGCCAGCAGTTACGAACCAGGGGCCGGGGAGCTGTTTTTT. It yields the protein CASSYEPGAGELFF.